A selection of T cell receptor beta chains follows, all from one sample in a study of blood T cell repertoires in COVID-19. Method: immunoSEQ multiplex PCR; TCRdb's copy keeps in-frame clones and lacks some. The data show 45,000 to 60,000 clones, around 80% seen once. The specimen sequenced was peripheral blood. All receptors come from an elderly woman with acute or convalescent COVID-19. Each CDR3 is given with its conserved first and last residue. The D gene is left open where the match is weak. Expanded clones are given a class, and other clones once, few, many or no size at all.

CDR3 DNA: TGTGCCACAGGACTAGCGGGTAGCACAGATACGCAGTATTTT
CDR3 protein: CATGLAGSTDTQYF
V gene: TRBV19
D gene: TRBD2
J gene: TRBJ2-3
clone size: .

CDR3 DNA: TGTGCCAGCAGCTTAGTGCCAGGGTACTACACAGATACGCAGTATTTT
CDR3 protein: CASSLVPGYYTDTQYF
V gene: TRBV7-2
D gene: .
J gene: TRBJ2-3
clone size: .

CDR3 DNA: TGCGCCAGCAGCGGCGGGACAGGGGATCAGCCCCAGCATTTT
CDR3 protein: CASSGGTGDQPQHF
V gene: TRBV5-1
D gene: TRBD1
J gene: TRBJ1-5
clone size: .

CDR3 DNA: TGTGCTAGCGGACTAGGACTAGGCCCCTACAATGAGCAGTTCTTC
CDR3 protein: CASGLGLGPYNEQFF
V gene: TRBV7-7
D gene: TRBD2
J gene: TRBJ2-1
clone size: .

CDR3 DNA: TGTGCCAGTAGTATACTCAGTGAGGGAGATACGCAGTATTTT
CDR3 protein: CASSILSEGDTQYF
V gene: TRBV19
D gene: .
J gene: TRBJ2-3
clone size: .

CDR3 DNA: TGTGCCAGCAGCTTAGCTGACAGGGAAGGAGAGCAGTTCTTC
CDR3 protein: CASSLADREGEQFF
V gene: TRBV7-6
D gene: TRBD1
J gene: TRBJ2-1
clone size: .

CDR3 DNA: TGTGCCAGCAGTGAAAGTCTCCAGGGGTCAGGGGGCTACACCTTC
CDR3 protein: CASSESLQGSGGYTF
V gene: TRBV6-1
D gene: .
J gene: TRBJ1-2
clone size: .

CDR3 DNA: TGCGCCAGCAGCTTGGGAGACAGGGCTGGGGCCAACGTCCTGACTTTC
CDR3 protein: CASSLGDRAGANVLTF
V gene: TRBV5-1
D gene: TRBD1
J gene: TRBJ2-6
clone size: once

CDR3 DNA: TGTGCCAGCAGCGCCCGTTTTCTAGAATGGGGGGGCACAACTAATGAAAAACTGTTTTTT
CDR3 protein: CASSARFLEWGGTTNEKLFF
V gene: TRBV27
D gene: .
J gene: TRBJ1-4
clone size: .

CDR3 DNA: TGTGCCAGCAGCTTAGGATTTCAGGAATCTAACTATGGCTACACCTTC
CDR3 protein: CASSLGFQESNYGYTF
V gene: TRBV7-9
D gene: .
J gene: TRBJ1-2
clone size: .

CDR3 DNA: TGTGCCAGCAGCCCGCGACCCGGGGATTCACCCCTCCACTTT
CDR3 protein: CASSPRPGDSPLHF
V gene: TRBV3-1/TRBV3-2
D gene: .
J gene: TRBJ1-6
clone size: .

CDR3 DNA: TGTGCCGCGCGTTCCCCCAACACCGGGGAGCTGTTTTTT
CDR3 protein: CAARSPNTGELFF
V gene: TRBV24-1
D gene: .
J gene: TRBJ2-2
clone size: few

CDR3 DNA: TGTGCCAGCAGTGAAGTAACGACAGCTAATGAAAAACTGTTTTTT
CDR3 protein: CASSEVTTANEKLFF
V gene: TRBV6-1
D gene: .
J gene: TRBJ1-4
clone size: few

CDR3 DNA: TGTGCCAGCGCCTCCCCGGGACAGGGGGCCTCCTACGAGCAGTACTTC
CDR3 protein: CASASPGQGASYEQYF
V gene: TRBV5-6
D gene: TRBD1
J gene: TRBJ2-7
clone size: once

CDR3 DNA: TGCGCCAGCGGAAGCGGGGAGAAATACAATGAGCAGTTCTTC
CDR3 protein: CASGSGEKYNEQFF
V gene: TRBV10-1
D gene: TRBD2
J gene: TRBJ2-1
clone size: .

CDR3 DNA: TGTGCCAGCAGCTTAGGCCAGGGGGCCTATGGCTACACCTTC
CDR3 protein: CASSLGQGAYGYTF
V gene: TRBV7-9
D gene: TRBD1
J gene: TRBJ1-2
clone size: .

CDR3 DNA: TGTGCCAGCAGCTCAAACCTCCTTAGCGGGGTAAGAAACGAGCAGTACTTC
CDR3 protein: CASSSNLLSGVRNEQYF
V gene: TRBV7-9
D gene: TRBD2
J gene: TRBJ2-7
clone size: .

CDR3 DNA: TGTGCCAGCAGGGGACTAGCGGGGGGGCTCGAATACGAGCAGTACTTC
CDR3 protein: CASRGLAGGLEYEQYF
V gene: TRBV11-2
D gene: TRBD2
J gene: TRBJ2-7
clone size: .

CDR3 DNA: TGTGCCAGCAGCCACCGGGACAGGGGACCTGAAAAACTGTTTTTT
CDR3 protein: CASSHRDRGPEKLFF
V gene: TRBV14
D gene: TRBD1
J gene: TRBJ1-4
clone size: .

CDR3 DNA: TGCGCCAGCAGCCCAGGGGGTCAAAACATTCAGTACTTC
CDR3 protein: CASSPGGQNIQYF
V gene: TRBV5-1
D gene: TRBD1
J gene: TRBJ2-4
clone size: .

CDR3 DNA: TGTGCCAGCCTGGGGGCAGGTTGGAATGAGCAGTTCTTC
CDR3 protein: CASLGAGWNEQFF
V gene: TRBV6-6
D gene: .
J gene: TRBJ2-1
clone size: once

CDR3 DNA: TGTGCCTGGAGTAGGGGGCCCTGGGAGACCCAGTACTTC
CDR3 protein: CAWSRGPWETQYF
V gene: TRBV30
D gene: TRBD1
J gene: TRBJ2-5
clone size: .

CDR3 DNA: TGTGCCAGCAGTTGGCAGGGGGACTCTGGAAACACCATATATTTT
CDR3 protein: CASSWQGDSGNTIYF
V gene: TRBV6-5
D gene: TRBD1
J gene: TRBJ1-3
clone size: .

CDR3 DNA: TGTGCCAGCAGCTTAGGAGGGGGTATCCCGGGGAACACGGATACGCAGTATTTT
CDR3 protein: CASSLGGGIPGNTDTQYF
V gene: TRBV11-2
D gene: .
J gene: TRBJ2-3
clone size: .

CDR3 DNA: TGTGCCAGCACAGAATTAACGGGGGTCGGCGAGCAGTACTTC
CDR3 protein: CASTELTGVGEQYF
V gene: TRBV5-6
D gene: .
J gene: TRBJ2-7
clone size: .

CDR3 DNA: TGCGCCAGCAGCTTGGTGGCGAACACTGAAGCTTTCTTT
CDR3 protein: CASSLVANTEAFF
V gene: TRBV5-1
D gene: .
J gene: TRBJ1-1
clone size: .

CDR3 DNA: TGTGCCACCATACCAGCCGGGGTTCGCTCTGGAAACACCATATATTTT
CDR3 protein: CATIPAGVRSGNTIYF
V gene: TRBV19
D gene: .
J gene: TRBJ1-3
clone size: .

CDR3 DNA: TGCGCCAGCAGCCAGGTGGACAATTACAATGAGCAGTTCTTC
CDR3 protein: CASSQVDNYNEQFF
V gene: TRBV4-1
D gene: .
J gene: TRBJ2-1
clone size: few

CDR3 DNA: TGTGCCATCAGTGAGTCGCCAGGGGAGAATTCACCCCTCCACTTT
CDR3 protein: CAISESPGENSPLHF
V gene: TRBV10-3
D gene: .
J gene: TRBJ1-6
clone size: .

CDR3 DNA: TGTGCCTGGAGTGTACAATCCCCGGGGCAGGGAGGACAGCCCCAGCATTTT
CDR3 protein: CAWSVQSPGQGGQPQHF
V gene: TRBV30
D gene: .
J gene: TRBJ1-5
clone size: once

CDR3 DNA: TGTGCCAGCAGCTTAGGGGTAGGGGCAGATACGCAGTATTTT
CDR3 protein: CASSLGVGADTQYF
V gene: TRBV7-2
D gene: .
J gene: TRBJ2-3
clone size: once

CDR3 DNA: TGTGCCAGCAGCTTAGCGAACAGCATCACCTACGAGCAGTACTTC
CDR3 protein: CASSLANSITYEQYF
V gene: TRBV7-6
D gene: .
J gene: TRBJ2-7
clone size: .

CDR3 DNA: TGTGCCAGCAGTTTTGGGCGAACTGAAGCTTTCTTT
CDR3 protein: CASSFGRTEAFF
V gene: TRBV12-3/TRBV12-4
D gene: .
J gene: TRBJ1-1
clone size: .

CDR3 DNA: TGTGCCAGCCGGGACAGGACTAATTCACCCCTCCACTTT
CDR3 protein: CASRDRTNSPLHF
V gene: TRBV6-1
D gene: TRBD1
J gene: TRBJ1-6
clone size: .

CDR3 DNA: TGTGCCAGCACCCGAGTAGGGGGCGAGACCCAGTACTTC
CDR3 protein: CASTRVGGETQYF
V gene: TRBV6-5
D gene: TRBD1
J gene: TRBJ2-5
clone size: .

CDR3 DNA: TGTGCCTGGAGTGTACTACTAGCGTGGGGTCTAGTTCTAGGCACAGATACGCAGTATTTT
CDR3 protein: CAWSVLLAWGLVLGTDTQYF
V gene: TRBV30
D gene: TRBD2
J gene: TRBJ2-3
clone size: .

CDR3 DNA: TGCGCCAGCAGCTACCCGACAGGTGAAGCTTTCTTT
CDR3 protein: CASSYPTGEAFF
V gene: TRBV5-1
D gene: .
J gene: TRBJ1-1
clone size: .

CDR3 DNA: TGCGCCAGCAGCCAAGAGTCAACCAGCCGGGGTTCACCCCTCCACTTT
CDR3 protein: CASSQESTSRGSPLHF
V gene: TRBV4-1
D gene: .
J gene: TRBJ1-6
clone size: .

CDR3 DNA: TGTGCCAGTACCCCTAGGTGGGTGAATGAGCAGTTCTTC
CDR3 protein: CASTPRWVNEQFF
V gene: TRBV19
D gene: .
J gene: TRBJ2-1
clone size: .

CDR3 DNA: TGCGCCAGCAGCCAATCCCGGGACAGGGGGGGTAACACTGAAGCTTTCTTT
CDR3 protein: CASSQSRDRGGNTEAFF
V gene: TRBV4-1
D gene: TRBD1
J gene: TRBJ1-1
clone size: .

CDR3 DNA: TGTGCCAGTAGTTCCCTGCCAGCGGCAAACACCGGGGAGCTGTTTTTT
CDR3 protein: CASSSLPAANTGELFF
V gene: TRBV19
D gene: .
J gene: TRBJ2-2
clone size: few

CDR3 DNA: TGTGCCAGCAGTTCCTCACAGGGGTGGCAGCCCCAGCATTTT
CDR3 protein: CASSSSQGWQPQHF
V gene: TRBV6-2/TRBV6-3
D gene: TRBD1
J gene: TRBJ1-5
clone size: .